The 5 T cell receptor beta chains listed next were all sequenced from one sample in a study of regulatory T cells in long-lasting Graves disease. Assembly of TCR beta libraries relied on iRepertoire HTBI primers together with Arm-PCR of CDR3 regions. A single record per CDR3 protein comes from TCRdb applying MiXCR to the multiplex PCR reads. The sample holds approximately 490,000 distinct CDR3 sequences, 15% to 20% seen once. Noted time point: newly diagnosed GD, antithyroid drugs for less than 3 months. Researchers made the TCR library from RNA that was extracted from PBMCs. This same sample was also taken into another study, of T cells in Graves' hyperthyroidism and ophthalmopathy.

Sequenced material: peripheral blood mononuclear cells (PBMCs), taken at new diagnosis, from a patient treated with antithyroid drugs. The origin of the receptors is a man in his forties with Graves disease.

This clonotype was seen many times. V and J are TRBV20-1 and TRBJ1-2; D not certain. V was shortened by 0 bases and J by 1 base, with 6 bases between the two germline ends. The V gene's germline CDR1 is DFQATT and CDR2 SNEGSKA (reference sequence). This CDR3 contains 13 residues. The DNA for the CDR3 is TGCAGTGCTAGAGAGACTTTTAACTATGGCTACACCTTC. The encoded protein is CSARETFNYGYTF.

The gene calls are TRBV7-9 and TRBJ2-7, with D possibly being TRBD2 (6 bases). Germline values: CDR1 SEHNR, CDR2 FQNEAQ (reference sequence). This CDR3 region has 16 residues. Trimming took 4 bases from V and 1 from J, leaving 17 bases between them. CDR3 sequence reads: CASSSFQDRGSYEQYF. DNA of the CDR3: TGTGCCAGCAGCTCCTTTCAGGACCGGGGGTCCTACGAGCAGTACTTC.

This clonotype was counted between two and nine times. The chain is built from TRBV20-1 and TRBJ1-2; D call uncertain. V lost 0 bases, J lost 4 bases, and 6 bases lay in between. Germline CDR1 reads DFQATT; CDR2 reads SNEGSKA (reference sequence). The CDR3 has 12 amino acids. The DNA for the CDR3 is TGCAGTGCTAGAGATGTTCGCTATGGCTACACCTTC. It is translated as CSARDVRYGYTF.

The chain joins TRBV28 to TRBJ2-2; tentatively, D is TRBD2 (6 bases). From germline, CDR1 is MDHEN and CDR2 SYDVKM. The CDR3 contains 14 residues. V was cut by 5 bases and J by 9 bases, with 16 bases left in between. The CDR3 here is CASSLPAGSWELFF. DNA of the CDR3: TGTGCCAGCAGTCTGCCCGCGGGGTCCTGGGAGCTGTTTTTT.

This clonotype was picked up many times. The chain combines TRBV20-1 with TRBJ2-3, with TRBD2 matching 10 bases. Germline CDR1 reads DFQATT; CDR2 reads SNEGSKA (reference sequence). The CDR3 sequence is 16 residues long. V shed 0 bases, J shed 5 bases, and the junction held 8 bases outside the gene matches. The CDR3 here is CSARDRLAGVKDTQYF. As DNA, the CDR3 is TGCAGTGCTAGAGATCGGCTAGCGGGAGTGAAAGATACGCAGTATTTT.